These 28 T cell receptor beta chains came from one sample sequenced in a study of shared clonotypes between healthy human individuals. TCRdb's copy holds only in-frame clones and misses some; the assay was immunoSEQ multiplex PCR. Here the sample spans 2 million to 3 million clones, roughly 93% being singletons. Sequenced sample: naive CD4+ T cells from PBMCs. Noted subset: CD45RA+ positively selected. The receptors stem from a man between 18 and 35 years old in good health. Some clones in this sample may be carry-over from other donors' samples.

The chain carries TRBV7-6 and TRBJ2-5; maybe TRBD2 (6 bases). The CDR3 totals 15 residues. The ends were cut back, 5 bases at V and 8 bases at J, with 21 bases in the middle. Germline-derived CDR1 and CDR2 are SGHVS and FNYEAQ. The CDR3, as DNA: TGTGCCAGCAGCGCGGACGCTAGCGAGAAAGGTACCCAGTACTTC. Its translation is CASSADASEKGTQYF.

This chain connects TRBV7-9 to TRBJ1-6; D gene uncertain. The V and J ends lost 6 bases and 1 base respectively, with 13 bases between them. The CDR3 sequence is 16 residues long. Germline CDR1 SEHNR, CDR2 FQNEAQ (reference sequence). The CDR3 DNA reads TGTGCCAGCAGGTTGGATTCGGGGTCCTATAATTCACCCCTCCACTTT. This translates into CASRLDSGSYNSPLHF.

This chain uses TRBV7-2 with TRBJ2-7; 10 nucleotides agree with TRBD2. This CDR3 is 16 amino acids long. In germline, CDR1 is SGHTA, CDR2 FQGNSA. The J segment lost 9 bases and the V segment lost 2 bases, leaving 13 bases of the junction unmatched. The CDR3 nucleotides are TGTGCCAGCAGCTTAATGACGTCTAGCGGGAGTAACGTGCAGTACTTC. Translation gives CASSLMTSSGSNVQYF.

This clone was counted a few times. The chain couples TRBV11-2 to TRBJ1-1; D ambiguous. V was clipped by 1 base and J by 10 bases, with 7 bases between them. Per germline, CDR1 SGHAT and CDR2 FQNNGV. CDR3 size: 11 residues. The CDR3 DNA reads as TGTGCCAGCAGCTTAGGGGGTACAGCTTTCTTT. Protein sequence: CASSLGGTAFF.

V is TRBV10-3 and J is TRBJ2-1; 9 bases are a match to TRBD2. The CDR3 contains 13 residues. The V and J ends lost 10 bases and 5 bases, in that order; junction bases with no gene match: 6. The V gene's germline CDR1 is ENHRY and CDR2 SYGVKD. The CDR3 region is CATRLAVHNEQFF. The CDR3 DNA reads TGTGCCACCAGACTAGCGGTGCACAATGAGCAGTTCTTC.

The rearrangement joins TRBV7-9 to TRBJ2-1; tentatively, D is TRBD1 (6 bases). Germline V gives CDR1 SEHNR, CDR2 FQNEAQ (reference sequence). Trimming shortened V by 1 base and J by 9 bases, and 19 bases separated the two germline ends. This CDR3 has 16 residues. DNA for the CDR3: TGTGCCAGCAGCTTAGGGCAGGGGTTACTCTTAAGTGAGCAGTTCTTC. Translated: CASSLGQGLLLSEQFF.

The chain employs TRBV29-1 and TRBJ1-1; the D is unclear. The CDR3 runs to 13 residues. The V and J ends lost 4 bases and 0 bases respectively, with 9 bases between them. Germline V lookup: CDR1 SQVTM, CDR2 ANQGSEA. The CDR3: CSVGAFMNTEAFF. DNA for the CDR3: TGCAGCGTTGGGGCCTTTATGAACACTGAAGCTTTCTTT.

This sequence joins TRBV19 and TRBJ1-5; D not certain. This CDR3 comprises 17 residues. Germline values: CDR1 LNHDA, CDR2 SQIVND (reference sequence). Trimming cost V 3 bases and J 0 bases, with 15 bases left between them. The CDR3 DNA is TGTGCCAGTAGTATTTTCACCGGCGCTTATAGCAATCAGCCCCAGCATTTT. The encoded protein is CASSIFTGAYSNQPQHF.

The rearrangement joins TRBV7-2 to TRBJ2-5; TRBD1 matches 8 bases. V lost 5 bases and J lost 4; bases outside the gene matches: 3. The CDR3 extends over 13 amino acids. Germline V CDR1 and CDR2: SGHTA, FQGNSA. CDR3 sequence: CASSRTGIETQYF. The CDR3 coding sequence is TGTGCCAGCAGCAGGACAGGGATAGAGACCCAGTACTTC.

The chain recombines TRBV5-4 with TRBJ2-5; 10 bases align to TRBD1. CDR1 is SGHNT and CDR2 is YYREEE in the germline V gene (reference sequence). The CDR3 runs to 16 residues. After removal of 0 bases from V and 4 bases from J, the junction contained 6 bases not matched to a gene. CDR3 sequence reads: CASSLARTGGGETQYF. The CDR3, as DNA: TGTGCCAGCAGCTTGGCTCGGACAGGGGGTGGAGAGACCCAGTACTTC.

In the case of this clone: The sample has other DNA sequences that encode this CDR3 too. The chain employs TRBV6-5 and TRBJ1-2; D is ambiguous. This CDR3 contains 13 residues. The germline V gene encodes CDR1 MNHEY and CDR2 SVGAGI. V shed 0 bases and J shed 5 bases, with 7 bases lying between them. CDR3 sequence reads: CASSYSGGYGYTF. The CDR3, as DNA: TGTGCCAGCAGTTACTCAGGCGGATATGGCTACACCTTC.

This chain uses TRBV19 with TRBJ2-1; no clear D gene. Looked up from germline, CDR1 is LNHDA and CDR2 is SQIVND (reference sequence). Between the trimmed V and J ends, which lost 6 bases and 4 bases, there was a span of 19 bases. The CDR3 runs to 16 residues. The CDR3: CASRRTVGSVYNEQFF. DNA for the CDR3: TGTGCCAGTAGACGTACGGTGGGCAGCGTATACAATGAGCAGTTCTTC.

This clone was seen only a few times. The genes are TRBV7-9 and TRBJ1-1; D is unresolved. CDR3 size: 13 residues. Per the germline V gene, CDR1 is SEHNR and CDR2 is FQNEAQ (reference sequence). V lost 10 bases, J lost 4 bases, and 16 bases lay in between. The CDR3 region is CATAREGGTEAFF. The CDR3 nucleotides read TGTGCCACCGCCCGGGAGGGAGGCACTGAAGCTTTCTTT.

The rearrangement links TRBV5-1 to TRBJ2-2, with 11 bases identical to TRBD1. The CDR3 has 15 amino acids. Germline assignment: CDR1 SGHRS and CDR2 YFSETQ. V trimming: 2 bases; J trimming: 6 bases; junction bases outside the gene matches: 3. The CDR3 protein is CASSLGQGAPGELFF. CDR3 DNA sequence: TGCGCCAGCAGCTTAGGACAGGGGGCCCCCGGGGAGCTGTTTTTT.

This chain joins TRBV6-1 and TRBJ1-2, with D possibly TRBD1 on 5 matching bases. The CDR3 spans 11 residues. V lost 8 bases, J lost 10 bases, and 14 bases lay in between. Germline CDR1 MNHNS, CDR2 SASEGT. This CDR3 reads CASPGANHYTF. CDR3 coding DNA: TGTGCCAGCCCCGGGGCAAACCACTACACCTTC.

The chain recombines TRBV5-5 with TRBJ1-3; D is ambiguous. Germline V CDR1 and CDR2: SGHKS, YYEKEE (reference sequence). The V end lost 0 bases, the J end lost 7 bases, and 8 bases lay between the germline ends. The CDR3 is 13 residues long. CDR3 DNA: TGTGCCAGCAGCTTGGTGGAAAGGAACACCATATATTTT. Protein product: CASSLVERNTIYF. Filled out from reference TRBV5-5 and TRBJ1-3, the complete variable domain reads DAGVTQSPTHLIKTRGQQVTLRCSPISGHKSVSWYQQVLGQGPQFIFQYYEKEERGRGNFPDRFSARQFPNYSSELNVNALLLGDSALYLCASSLVERNTIYFGEGSWLTVV.

This clone has more than one count but fewer than ten. The V and J genes are TRBV4-2 and TRBJ1-2, with D perhaps matching TRBD1 (5 bases). The V gene lost 6 bases and the J gene lost 3 bases, with 14 bases spanning the gap. CDR1 LGHNA and CDR2 YNFKEQ come from the germline V gene. The CDR3 has 14 amino acids. Written as DNA, the CDR3 is TGTGCCAGCAGTCAAACCCGGGGACACTATGGCTACACCTTC. It encodes CASSQTRGHYGYTF.

The gene calls are TRBV9 and TRBJ2-7; D gene uncertain. The germline V and J ends were trimmed by 3 bases and 4 bases, with 17 bases remaining between them. CDR3 length equals 15 residues. In germline, CDR1 is SGDLS, CDR2 YYNGEE. The CDR3 bases are TGTGCCAGCAGCGCCCTCCCGGACGGTATATACGAGCAGTACTTC. This gives the protein CASSALPDGIYEQYF. The full variable domain, in which reference TRBV9 and TRBJ2-7 provide the parts outside the CDR3, is DSGVTQTPKHLITATGQRVTLRCSPRSGDLSVYWYQQSLDQGLQFLIQYYNGEERAKGNILERFSAQQFPDLHSELNLSSLELGDSALYFCASSALPDGIYEQYFGPGTRLTVT.

The gene calls are TRBV2 and TRBJ2-5; D unclear. CDR1 is SNHLY, CDR2 FYNNEI, per germline. The V and J ends lost 4 bases and 0 bases respectively, with 6 bases between them. The CDR3 is 13 residues long. Here the CDR3 DNA reads TGTGCCAGCAGTGTTGAATACCAAGAGACCCAGTACTTC. Translated, it gives CASSVEYQETQYF.

The chain is built from TRBV7-2 and TRBJ2-7; TRBD2 agrees at 12 bases. V was clipped by 6 bases and J by 1 base; unmatched bases: 4. Germline CDR1 reads SGHTA; CDR2 reads FQGNSA. This CDR3 comprises 15 residues. Written as DNA, the CDR3 is TGTGCCAGCAGAACTGGACTAGCGGGATCCTACGAGCAGTACTTC. Protein product: CASRTGLAGSYEQYF.

As regards this clone: Other DNA sequences in the sample encode the same CDR3. The chain combines TRBV15 with TRBJ1-5, with unresolved D. CDR1 and CDR2 (germline): LNHNV, YYDKDF (reference sequence). This CDR3 has 13 residues. Trimming removed 3 bases at V and 1 base at J, with 4 bases between. The CDR3: CATSRQSNQPQHF. The DNA for the CDR3 is TGTGCCACCAGCAGGCAGAGCAATCAGCCCCAGCATTTT.

This clone was detected a few times. V and J are TRBV7-9 and TRBJ2-2, with D uncertain. Trimming took 3 bases from V and 9 from J, leaving 8 bases between them. CDR3 size: 12 residues. Germline V CDR1 and CDR2: SEHNR, FQNEAQ (reference sequence). CDR3 nucleotides: TGTGCCAGCAGCTTCGTCCAGCGGGAGCTGTTTTTT. This encodes CASSFVQRELFF. The whole variable domain, remainder taken from reference TRBV7-9 and TRBJ2-2, is DTGVSQNPRHKITKRGQNVTFRCDPISEHNRLYWYRQTLGQGPEFLTYFQNEAQLEKSRLLSDRFSAERPKGSFSTLEIQRTEQGDSAMYLCASSFVQRELFFGEGSRLTVL.

The sample holds a few counts of this clone. At one of its ends the junction is not consistent with the germline gene, which may arise from a read error. This rearrangement joins TRBV11-2 to TRBJ1-1; the D is unclear. The CDR3 spans 12 residues. CDR1 and CDR2 (germline): SGHAT, FQNNGV. The CDR3 bases are TGTGCCAGCAGCTTGAGTCATGGGGTAGTGGTCTTT. Residues: CASSLSHGVVVF.

This chain links TRBV4-2 with TRBJ2-5; the D gene could be TRBD1 or TRBD2 (5 bases each). The germline CDR1 and CDR2 sequences are LGHNA and YNFKEQ. This CDR3 is 15 amino acids long. V shed 4 bases and J shed 4 bases, with 16 bases lying between them. In DNA, the CDR3 is TGTGCCAGCAGCCCAGGGACGGGTGGTTCAGAGACCCAGTACTTC. Protein: CASSPGTGGSETQYF.

The chain combines TRBV4-2 with TRBJ1-4; D may be TRBD1 (5 bases). V was pared by 0 bases and J by 3 bases, with 14 bases between. Germline assignment: CDR1 LGHNA and CDR2 YNFKEQ. The CDR3 is 17 amino acids. In DNA, the CDR3 is TGTGCCAGCAGCCAAGATCGCGGGGCCCAATCTAATGAAAAACTGTTTTTT. It translates to CASSQDRGAQSNEKLFF.

V usage is TRBV5-1 and J usage is TRBJ2-3; unclear D gene. The germline V gene encodes CDR1 SGHRS and CDR2 YFSETQ. V was cut by 2 bases and J by 6 bases, with 10 bases left in between. This CDR3 contains 13 residues. CDR3 nucleotide sequence: TGCGCCAGCAGCTTACTCTCTCGGGATACGCAGTATTTT. The encoded protein is CASSLLSRDTQYF. Variable domain in full (rest from reference TRBV5-1 and TRBJ2-3): KAGVTQTPRYLIKTRGQQVTLSCSPISGHRSVSWYQQTPGQGLQFLFEYFSETQRNKGNFPGRFSGRQFSNSRSEMNVSTLELGDSALYLCASSLLSRDTQYFGPGTRLTVL.

The V call is TRBV5-1, the J call TRBJ2-7; no clear D gene. Per the germline V gene, CDR1 is SGHRS and CDR2 is YFSETQ. The CDR3 has 12 residues. Between the trimmed V and J ends, which lost 5 bases and 2 bases, there was a span of 8 bases. The CDR3 region is CASRGSTYEQYF. Written as DNA, the CDR3 is TGCGCCAGCAGGGGCTCGACCTACGAGCAGTACTTC.

The gene calls are TRBV28 and TRBJ2-3; 12 bases are shared with TRBD1. This CDR3 has 15 amino acids. The V and J ends lost 4 bases and 8 bases, in that order; junction bases with no gene match: 7. Germline V lookup: CDR1 MDHEN, CDR2 SYDVKM. The CDR3, as DNA: TGTGCCAGCAGTTCGCCCGGGACAGGGGGCCCTACGCAGTATTTT. Translating it yields CASSSPGTGGPTQYF. Drawing the rest from reference TRBV28 and TRBJ2-3, the complete variable domain is DVKVTQSSRYLVKRTGEKVFLECVQDMDHENMFWYRQDPGLGLRLIYFSYDVKMKEKGDIPEGYSVSREKKERFSLILESASTNQTSMYLCASSSPGTGGPTQYFGPGTRLTVL.